A selection of T cell receptor beta chains follows, all from one sample in a study of neoadjuvant nivolumab and ipilimumab in lung cancer. Some clones are missing from TCRdb's copy, which holds only in-frame ones; the method was immunoSEQ multiplex PCR. In the table there are tens of thousands of clones, about 89% of which are singletons. Material: blood, obtained before neoadjuvant nivolumab, alone or with ipilimumab. These receptors were collected from an adult with non-small cell lung cancer. Some clones in this sample may be carry-over from other donors' samples. CDR3s include the opening cysteine and the closing phenylalanine or tryptophan. The order of the fields is D gene, clone size, J gene, V gene, CDR3 protein, CDR3 DNA. The D gene is left open where the match is weak. Only some rows state a clone size, as once, few, many or a class for expanded clones.

>.|.|TRBJ2-2|TRBV11-3
CASSSVGANTGELFF
TGTGCCAGCAGCTCCGTGGGGGCGAACACCGGGGAGCTGTTTTTT
>.|.|TRBJ2-2|TRBV7-2
CASSLGPGVTGELFF
TGTGCCAGCAGCTTAGGACCGGGAGTTACCGGGGAGCTGTTTTTT
>.|.|TRBJ1-1|TRBV5-5
CASSLQGRDTEAFF
TGTGCCAGCAGCTTACAGGGAAGGGACACTGAAGCTTTCTTT
>.|.|TRBJ1-5|TRBV19
CASHGGSNQPQHF
TGTGCCAGCCATGGAGGCAGCAATCAGCCCCAGCATTTT
>.|few|TRBJ2-3|TRBV7-9
CASSPQITQYF
TGTGCCAGCAGCCCACAAATTACGCAGTATTTT
>.|once|TRBJ2-2|TRBV2
CASKRGDLPGELFF
TGTGCCAGCAAAAGAGGGGACCTCCCCGGGGAGCTGTTTTTT
>.|.|TRBJ1-1|TRBV5-6
CASSPAAANTEAFF
TGTGCCAGCAGCCCCGCTGCGGCAAACACTGAAGCTTTCTTT
>TRBD1|.|TRBJ2-7|TRBV5-6
CASSFPGQASSYEQYF
TGTGCCAGCAGCTTCCCGGGACAGGCCAGCTCCTACGAGCAGTACTTC
>.|.|TRBJ2-5|TRBV7-3
CASSLTPRETQYF
TGTGCCAGCAGCTTAACGCCCAGGGAGACCCAGTACTTC
>.|.|TRBJ2-3|TRBV7-2
CASSFMRDTQYF
TGTGCCAGCAGCTTTATGAGAGATACGCAGTATTTT
>TRBD1|.|TRBJ2-7|TRBV18
CASSPGTGRDEQYF
TGTGCCAGCTCACCCGGGACAGGGAGAGACGAGCAGTACTTC
>.|.|TRBJ2-2|TRBV19
CASSITRYTGELFF
TGTGCCAGTAGTATAACCAGGTACACCGGGGAGCTGTTTTTT
>TRBD1|.|TRBJ2-3|TRBV11-3
CASSLGGQGVADTQYF
TGTGCCAGCAGCCTAGGGGGACAGGGGGTGGCAGATACGCAGTATTTT
>.|.|TRBJ2-1|TRBV18
CASSPQQRDNEQFF
TGTGCCAGCTCACCTCAACAGCGTGACAATGAGCAGTTCTTC
>TRBD2|.|TRBJ2-5|TRBV29-1
CSVEKLAGETQYF
TGCAGCGTTGAAAAGTTAGCGGGAGAGACCCAGTACTTC
>.|.|TRBJ2-1|TRBV7-2
CASSASFSSYNEQFF
TGTGCCAGCAGCGCGTCGTTCAGCTCCTACAATGAGCAGTTCTTC
>.|.|TRBJ2-3|TRBV11-3
CASSTGMLGDTQYF
TGTGCCAGCAGCACGGGGATGTTGGGCGATACGCAGTATTTT
>.|.|TRBJ2-7|TRBV7-9
CASSLAPVLSSEQYF
TGTGCCAGCAGCTTAGCTCCAGTATTGTCCTCCGAGCAGTACTTC
>.|.|TRBJ1-1|TRBV18
CASSRTEPTEAFF
TGTGCCAGCTCACGAACAGAGCCCACTGAAGCTTTCTTT
>TRBD1|once|TRBJ2-2|TRBV5-1
CASSPRQGIAGELFF
TGCGCCAGCAGTCCAAGACAGGGTATCGCCGGGGAGCTGTTTTTT
>TRBD1|.|TRBJ1-3|TRBV7-9
CASGQGSGNTIYF
TGTGCCTCTGGACAGGGCTCTGGAAACACCATATATTTT
>TRBD2|.|TRBJ2-1|TRBV7-6
CASSLFRGREYNEQFF
TGTGCCAGCAGCTTATTTCGCGGGAGGGAGTACAATGAGCAGTTCTTC
>.|.|TRBJ2-1|TRBV9
CASSVADNEQFF
TGTGCCAGCAGCGTAGCGGACAATGAGCAGTTCTTC
>.|.|TRBJ2-2|TRBV14
CASSRDQNTGELFF
TGTGCCAGCAGCAGGGATCAGAACACCGGGGAGCTGTTTTTT
>.|.|TRBJ1-2|TRBV7-9
CASSLSAGWYGYTF
TGTGCCAGCAGCTTATCAGCAGGCTGGTATGGCTACACCTTC
>.|.|TRBJ2-7|TRBV5-6
CASSGRRYEQYF
TGTGCCAGCAGCGGACGGAGGTACGAGCAGTACTTC
>TRBD2|few|TRBJ2-7|TRBV2
CASSASGTSVAYEQYF
TGTGCCAGCAGCGCTTCCGGGACTAGCGTTGCCTACGAGCAGTACTTC
>TRBD2|.|TRBJ2-7|TRBV25-1
CASSTGTSGSRYEQYF
TGTGCCAGCAGTACCGGGACTAGCGGGAGTCGGTACGAGCAGTACTTC
>.|.|TRBJ2-1|TRBV30
CAWGMEGWINEQFF
TGTGCCTGGGGGATGGAGGGGTGGATAAATGAGCAGTTCTTC
>.|.|TRBJ1-5|TRBV19
CASSLRQGSNQPQHF
TGTGCCAGTAGCCTGAGGCAGGGGTCAAATCAGCCCCAGCATTTT
>.|.|TRBJ2-7|TRBV18
CASALPRGPRYEQYF
TGTGCCAGCGCCCTCCCGCGGGGGCCTAGGTACGAGCAGTACTTC
>TRBD2|.|TRBJ2-1|TRBV18
CASSPSGTSGNYNEQFF
TGTGCCAGCTCACCAAGCGGGACTAGCGGGAACTACAATGAGCAGTTCTTC
>.|.|TRBJ2-5|TRBV2
CASTLERRETQYF
TGTGCCAGCACTTTGGAGAGGCGAGAGACCCAGTACTTC
>.|.|TRBJ2-7|TRBV18
CASSPSSSYEQYF
TGTGCCAGCTCACCCTCGAGCTCCTACGAGCAGTACTTC
>TRBD2|once|TRBJ2-5|TRBV10-3
CATRTSGNQETQYF
TGTGCCACCAGGACTAGCGGGAATCAAGAGACCCAGTACTTC
>.|.|TRBJ1-5|TRBV19
CASNPSQGRNQPQHF
TGTGCCAGTAATCCCTCGCAGGGGAGGAATCAGCCCCAGCATTTT
>.|.|TRBJ1-1|TRBV5-1
CASSLEGRTEAFF
TGCGCCAGCAGCTTGGAAGGTAGGACTGAAGCTTTCTTT
>TRBD1|.|TRBJ2-2|TRBV11-2
CASSLAGQGAKLFF
TGTGCCAGCAGCTTAGCTGGACAGGGGGCAAAGCTGTTTTTT
>TRBD2|.|TRBJ2-7|TRBV18
CASSRLGTNDYEQYF
TGTGCCAGCTCACGACTCGGGACTAACGACTACGAGCAGTACTTC
>.|once|TRBJ1-4|TRBV5-1
CASSLRTGQGEKLFF
TGCGCCAGCAGCTTACGCACGGGGCAGGGCGAAAAACTGTTTTTT
>.|.|TRBJ2-1|TRBV6-6
CASSRGLRSSYNEQFF
TGTGCCAGCAGTCGGGGACTCCGAAGCTCCTACAATGAGCAGTTCTTC
>.|.|TRBJ2-5|TRBV2
CASSEAKGMRETQYF
TGTGCCAGCAGTGAAGCGAAGGGGATGAGAGAGACCCAGTACTTC
>.|.|TRBJ2-3|TRBV5-1
CASSLGQGGTDTQYF
TGCGCCAGCAGCTTGGGCCAGGGAGGCACAGATACGCAGTATTTT
>.|.|TRBJ2-3|TRBV10-1
CASSEPTSPKVTDTQYF
TGCGCCAGCAGTGAGCCTACTAGCCCCAAAGTAACAGATACGCAGTATTTT
>.|.|TRBJ2-3|TRBV7-3
CASSPYHADTQYF
TGTGCCAGCAGCCCATACCATGCAGATACGCAGTATTTT
>.|.|TRBJ2-7|TRBV18
CASSGDFRYEQYF
TGTGCCAGCTCCGGGGACTTTCGTTACGAGCAGTACTTC
>TRBD1|.|TRBJ1-3|TRBV2
CASSLDRGTGNTIYF
TGTGCCAGCAGTCTTGACAGGGGGACCGGAAACACCATATATTTT
>.|.|TRBJ2-3|TRBV6-5
CASRRDGDTDTQYF
TGTGCCAGCAGGCGGGACGGCGACACAGATACGCAGTATTTT
>.|.|TRBJ1-5|TRBV7-9
CASSLGTGRMQPQHF
TGTGCCAGCAGCTTAGGAACAGGGCGAATGCAGCCCCAGCATTTT